This TCR beta chain was captured by sequencing in a study of T cell responses to AZD1222 COVID-19 vaccine (dated by TCRdb to 2020 to 2022). For the wider study: AZD1222 recipients given second doses at about 4 weeks or at about 12 weeks were pooled, since spike-specific TCR depth and breadth were not found to differ between the two schedules. TCR sequencing was performed for about 250 trial participants, of whom some 200 were given two doses of AZD1222 and around 25 were given two doses of MenACWY control vaccine. Trial participants were enrolled by age into 18-55, 56-69 and 70-plus year subgroups, with roughly 150, 30 and 60 TCR-sequenced participants respectively.

Taken from cysteine to phenylalanine, the CDR3 has 21 residues. Only the CDR3 part of the read is kept: 63 bases, read in frame from the first base. Unmatched junction bases come to 13, with V trimmed by 0 bases and J by 3 bases. Reading the germline V gene gives CDR1 MGHRA and CDR2 YSYEKL. Explained via the paper, the time point label denotes: baseline before first vaccination. Vaccinee samples came from UK trials COV001 and COV002, including a single-blind randomized controlled phase 2/3 trial of AZD1222 (ChAdOx1 nCoV-19) in healthy adults. For TCRbeta chain sequencing, PBMC samples were collected from trial participants at day 0 and at day 28 after the second dose. The CDR3 regions of human TCRbeta chains were analyzed by immunosequencing. The authors' pipeline ran thus. Repertoire TCRs were matched against a reference library of SARS-CoV-2-specific TCRs generated with the MIRA antigen-specificity platform. Breadth meant the fraction of unique TCRs that were SARS-CoV-2-associated, whereas depth meant the fraction of total T cells that were SARS-CoV-2-associated. Using the MIRA data, each spike-specific TCR was assigned both to the spike region to which the TCR was reactive and to a CD4 or CD8 class. Log10-transformed breadth and depth values were compared by one-way ANOVA with Sidak's multiple comparisons tests. Imported from immuneACCESS, the table was reduced by TCRdb to in-frame sequences with V and J called. These copies leave out some clones; in studies compared against another copy, an unresolved V gene accounts for under half, and the cause of the remainder is not known. The V and J calls and the clone size are those of that table, but D and trimming were determined from the DNA. Here the sample has 100,000 to 150,000 clones; over 75% occur a single time. About 5.4% of the sample goes to the ten largest clones.

As concerns this clone: The antigen it recognizes is unknown. Base qualities are not at hand, and no much larger clone is one base apart.

General findings and caveats noted by the study authors: After two AZD1222 doses, spike-specific TCR breadth and depth were significantly higher than at day 0 and than in MenACWY recipients. Because no day 14 peak-response samples were available, repertoires were characterized only after the peak T cell response. Participants were mostly white British, with more females than males. The authors suggested clonal diversity may have been underestimated. Conclusions about previously exposed vaccinees are limited because only 5 or 6 AZD1222 recipients were SARS-CoV-2 seropositive at baseline. In the small 56-69-year group, the increase in depth fell short of significance, most likely because of low power. Reportedly, close to half of the unique spike-specific TCRs recognized epitopes lying outside the regions that are mutated in the B.1.351 and B.1.1.7 variants. CD4 TCRs associated with the vaccine covered the entire spike protein, and the dominant responses were in regions 160-218 and 743-854.

This sequence uses TRBV4-1 and TRBJ2-4; TRBD2 matches 14 bases in the middle. The material was peripheral blood, obtained on day 0 of AZD1222 vaccination. This sequence originates from an adult in good health. The sequenced DNA is TGCGCCAGCAGCCAAGATCCCGGGACAAGACTAGCGGGAGGGTACAAAAACATTCAGTACTTC. Its product reads: CASSQDPGTRLAGGYKNIQYF.